Following are 3 T cell receptor beta chains from one sample sequenced in a study of metastatic and nonmetastatic thyroid tumors. TCRdb called clones again from the PCR reads with MiXCR. The data show tens of thousands of clones, 25% to 35% seen once. Patients had received no treatment of any kind before thyroid surgery. The sample was blood. These receptors all stem from a female donor with papillary thyroid cancer or a benign thyroid nodule (not recorded which). Some clones in this sample may be carry-over from other donors' samples.

This clone is medium-sized. The chain has TRBV28 and TRBJ2-2; TRBD2 matches at 15 bases. The germline gives CDR1 MDHEN, CDR2 SYDVKM. The CDR3 runs to 18 residues. V trimming: 4 bases; J trimming: 4 bases; junction bases outside the gene matches: 7. The CDR3 DNA sequence: TGTGCCAGCAGTTCCCCAGGACTAGCGGGAGGGGGCACCGGGGAGCTGTTTTTT. Its translation is CASSSPGLAGGGTGELFF.

V gene TRBV4-2 combines with J gene TRBJ1-1, with D possibly TRBD1 on 5 matching bases. Germline CDR1 and CDR2: LGHNA and YNFKEQ. The CDR3 runs 17 residues. The germline V and J ends were trimmed by 4 bases and 3 bases, with 21 bases remaining between them. CDR3 sequence (DNA): TGTGCCAGCAGCCGTAGAGCTGGGGGGGGGAAAGACACTGAAGCTTTCTTT. It yields the protein CASSRRAGGGKDTEAFF.

J is TRBJ2-7 and V is TRBV5-1; TRBD2 aligns across 7 bases. Germline values: CDR1 SGHRS, CDR2 YFSETQ. The CDR3 sequence is 14 residues long. V trimming: 4 bases; J trimming: 6 bases; junction bases outside the gene matches: 10. CDR3 in DNA: TGCGCCAGCAGCCCCGGGACTACCGAGGGCGAGCAGTACTTC. Its translation: CASSPGTTEGEQYF.